Listed below are T cell receptor beta chains from one sample, sequenced in a study of early T cells in non-severe SARS-CoV-2 infection. MiXCR, run by TCRdb on the 5' RACE reads, gives a single entry per CDR3 protein. The profile covers roughly 64,000 distinct CDR3 sequences, with roughly 9% appearing a single time and over 10% taken by the ten largest. The sample here was whole blood, taken at baseline. The receptors come from an adult who was a healthcare worker with PCR-confirmed SARS-CoV-2 infection or an uninfected control (not recorded which). Both conserved end residues are part of each CDR3. Each record gives: D gene, J gene, V gene, clone size, CDR3 protein, CDR3 DNA. The D gene is left open where the match is weak. Rows give clone size only sometimes, using once, few, many, or a class for an expanded clone.

NA	TRBJ2-3	TRBV7-3	many	CASSLTLADTQYF	TGTGCCAGCAGCTTAACCCTCGCAGATACGCAGTATTTT
NA	TRBJ2-2	TRBV7-3	few	CASSILGAGELFF	TGTGCCAGCAGCATACTAGGGGCCGGGGAGCTGTTTTTT
NA	TRBJ2-7	TRBV3-1	NA	CASSQGTPYEQYF	TGTGCCAGCAGCCAAGGGACACCTTACGAGCAGTACTTC
NA	TRBJ1-2	TRBV4-3	many	CASSQSETGYGYTF	TGCGCCAGCAGCCAATCTGAAACAGGGTATGGCTACACCTTC
NA	TRBJ2-7	TRBV20-1	NA	CSARRTQEQYF	TGCAGTGCTAGACGAACCCAAGAGCAGTACTTC
NA	TRBJ2-1	TRBV10-3	NA	CAINQGGSYNEQFF	TGTGCCATCAACCAGGGGGGGTCCTACAATGAGCAGTTCTTC
NA	TRBJ1-1	TRBV5-6	few	CASSLVRGTEAFF	TGTGCCAGCAGCTTGGTAAGGGGCACTGAAGCTTTCTTT
TRBD2	TRBJ2-1	TRBV2	many	CASSRARLAGENEQFF	TGTGCCAGCAGCCGGGCGCGTCTAGCGGGAGAGAATGAGCAGTTCTTC
TRBD1	TRBJ1-1	TRBV7-9	many	CASSFLRGLNTEAFF	TGTGCCAGCAGCTTTTTAAGGGGGCTGAACACTGAAGCTTTCTTT
NA	TRBJ2-5	TRBV18	few	CASSPAGETQYF	TGTGCCAGCTCACCAGCGGGGGAGACCCAGTACTTC
NA	TRBJ1-2	TRBV15	NA	CATSSTTAYGYTF	TGTGCCACCAGCAGTACGACAGCCTATGGCTACACCTTC
NA	TRBJ1-1	TRBV5-1	NA	CASSLDEQGPNTEAFF	TGCGCCAGCAGCTTGGACGAACAGGGACCGAACACTGAAGCTTTCTTT
NA	TRBJ2-7	TRBV18	NA	CASSPPGSLSSYEQYF	TGTGCCAGCTCACCACCGGGCAGCCTGAGCTCCTACGAGCAGTACTTC
TRBD2	TRBJ2-1	TRBV29-1	few	CSGSVGLAGPTGQFF	TGCAGCGGTTCGGTGGGACTAGCGGGACCTACGGGGCAGTTCTTC
NA	TRBJ2-3	TRBV7-2	few	CASSLENTDTQYF	TGTGCCAGCAGCTTGGAAAACACAGATACGCAGTATTTT
TRBD1	TRBJ2-7	TRBV15	many	CATAPGQSSRDYEQYF	TGTGCCACCGCCCCGGGACAGTCCTCCCGCGATTACGAGCAGTACTTC
NA	TRBJ2-1	TRBV6-1	many	CASSEGDSSYNEQFF	TGTGCCAGCAGTGAGGGGGATAGCTCCTACAATGAGCAGTTCTTC
TRBD2	TRBJ2-1	TRBV3-1	few	CASSEPGLTNNEQFF	TGTGCCAGCAGCGAACCGGGACTAACCAACAATGAGCAGTTCTTC
TRBD2	TRBJ2-3	TRBV7-6	many	CASSPSLLALGDTQYF	TGTGCCAGCAGCCCCAGTTTACTAGCGCTGGGGGATACGCAGTATTTT
NA	TRBJ1-2	TRBV20-1	few	CSARGWGGDGYTF	TGCAGTGCTAGAGGATGGGGGGGCGATGGCTACACCTTC
NA	TRBJ2-3	TRBV10-3	few	CAISPSTDTQYF	TGTGCCATCAGCCCCTCCACAGATACGCAGTATTTT
NA	TRBJ2-3	TRBV6-1	few	CASSGTNVRAHTQYF	TGTGCCAGCAGTGGGACCAACGTCAGGGCACATACGCAGTATTTT
NA	TRBJ2-1	TRBV5-6	few	CASSPGPHYEQFF	TGTGCCAGCAGCCCGGGACCCCACTATGAGCAGTTCTTC
TRBD1	TRBJ2-7	TRBV30	few	CAWSSGQGAVREQYF	TGTGCCTGGAGTTCTGGCCAGGGGGCAGTTCGGGAGCAGTACTTC
TRBD2	TRBJ2-7	TRBV7-6	few	CASSYSGSSYEQYF	TGTGCCAGCAGCTATAGCGGGAGCTCCTACGAGCAGTACTTC
TRBD2	TRBJ2-7	TRBV12-3/TRBV12-4	NA	CASSFGGVWYEQYF	TGTGCCAGCAGTTTTGGGGGGGTATGGTACGAGCAGTACTTC
NA	TRBJ2-7	TRBV2	few	CASRTLVYEQYF	TGTGCCAGCAGAACACTAGTATACGAGCAGTACTTC
NA	TRBJ2-2	TRBV7-9	NA	CASRPKGSVNTGELFF	TGTGCCAGCAGGCCAAAGGGCTCAGTTAACACCGGGGAGCTGTTTTTT
NA	TRBJ2-1	TRBV11-2	NA	CASSLREGETSEQFF	TGTGCCAGCAGCTTGAGGGAAGGGGAGACGAGTGAGCAGTTCTTC
NA	TRBJ1-2	TRBV28	NA	CASSLLRQVNYGYTF	TGTGCCAGCAGTTTACTCAGACAGGTGAACTATGGCTACACCTTC
TRBD1	TRBJ1-4	TRBV29-1	NA	CSVGIAGTGDEKLFF	TGCAGCGTTGGAATAGCCGGGACAGGGGATGAAAAACTGTTTTTT
NA	TRBJ2-2	TRBV6-2/TRBV6-3	NA	CASSYPNTGELFF	TGTGCCAGCAGTTACCCTAACACCGGGGAGCTGTTTTTT
NA	TRBJ2-7	TRBV6-2/TRBV6-3	NA	CASSYTPYEQYF	TGTGCCAGCAGTTACACCCCCTACGAGCAGTACTTC
NA	TRBJ2-3	TRBV5-1	many	CASSRGDSTDTQYF	TGCGCCAGCAGCAGGGGGGATAGCACAGATACGCAGTATTTT
NA	TRBJ1-6	TRBV3-1	few	CASTRSGVDSPLHF	TGTGCCAGCACCCGATCAGGGGTCGACTCACCCCTCCACTTT
NA	TRBJ2-2	TRBV4-1	NA	CASSQGVIAANTGELFF	TGCGCCAGCAGCCAGGGCGTAATTGCGGCGAACACCGGGGAGCTGTTTTTT
TRBD1	TRBJ1-6	TRBV30	many	CACYTGGGSPLHF	TGTGCCTGTTACACAGGGGGCGGTTCACCCCTCCATTTT
NA	TRBJ2-2	TRBV4-2	many	CASSPHGSSGELFF	TGTGCCAGCAGCCCACACGGGTCCTCCGGGGAGCTGTTTTTT
NA	TRBJ1-5	TRBV19	many	CASRDLNQPQHF	TGTGCCAGTAGGGACTTAAATCAGCCCCAGCATTTT
TRBD2	TRBJ2-7	TRBV12-3/TRBV12-4	few	CASSSPLGLAGANEQYF	TGTGCCAGCAGTTCCCCACTCGGACTAGCGGGAGCTAACGAGCAGTACTTC
TRBD2	TRBJ2-2	TRBV7-2	NA	CASSPSRTSLNTGELFF	TGTGCCAGCAGCCCCTCCCGGACTAGCTTAAACACCGGGGAGCTGTTTTTT
NA	TRBJ2-7	TRBV2	few	CASNEVGLYEQYF	TGTGCCAGCAACGAGGTCGGCCTCTACGAGCAGTACTTC
TRBD2	TRBJ2-2	TRBV19	NA	CASHRGTSGIGELFF	TGTGCCAGTCATCGCGGGACTAGCGGGATTGGGGAGCTGTTTTTT
NA	TRBJ1-2	TRBV6-6	NA	CASSYSAGMGGYTF	TGTGCCAGCAGTTACTCTGCAGGGATGGGGGGCTACACCTTC
NA	TRBJ1-1	TRBV12-3/TRBV12-4	many	CASSFHVNTEAFF	TGTGCCAGCAGTTTTCATGTGAACACTGAAGCTTTCTTT
TRBD1	TRBJ1-1	TRBV4-2	NA	CASSRQGGGLENTEAFF	TGTGCCAGCAGCAGACAGGGAGGGGGATTAGAGAACACTGAAGCTTTCTTT
NA	TRBJ1-1	TRBV4-2	few	CASSLQTGNTEAFF	TGTGCCAGCAGCCTACAGACAGGGAACACTGAAGCTTTCTTT
NA	TRBJ2-7	TRBV18	NA	CASSPTHSYEQYF	TGTGCCAGCTCACCAACACACTCCTACGAGCAGTACTTC
NA	TRBJ2-7	TRBV4-1	many	CASSQSALPEYEQYF	TGCGCCAGCAGCCAAAGTGCGCTCCCTGAATACGAGCAGTACTTC
NA	TRBJ1-1	TRBV20-1	few	CSALDTEAFF	TGCAGTGCCTTGGACACTGAAGCTTTCTTT
NA	TRBJ1-1	TRBV12-3/TRBV12-4	NA	CASSLPYLDTEAFF	TGTGCCAGCAGTTTACCTTATTTGGACACTGAAGCTTTCTTT
NA	TRBJ2-1	TRBV30	many	CAWSHSGEQFF	TGTGCCTGGAGTCATAGCGGTGAGCAGTTCTTC
NA	TRBJ2-3	TRBV20-1	NA	CSAFHGFIDTQYF	TGCAGTGCCTTTCACGGTTTTATAGATACGCAGTATTTT
TRBD1	TRBJ2-3	TRBV9	few	CASSGQGALTDTQYF	TGTGCCAGCAGCGGACAGGGGGCGCTCACAGATACGCAGTATTTT
NA	TRBJ1-5	TRBV28	many	CASSFYQGINGNQPQHF	TGTGCCAGCAGTTTTTATCAGGGGATTAACGGCAATCAGCCCCAGCATTTT
NA	TRBJ2-5	TRBV7-8	medium-sized	CASSLSYLPQYF	TGTGCCAGCAGCTTGAGCTATTTGCCCCAGTACTTC
NA	TRBJ1-5	TRBV30	few	CAWGKGMVGFSNQPQHF	TGTGCCTGGGGCAAAGGGATGGTAGGCTTTAGCAATCAGCCCCAGCATTTT
TRBD1	TRBJ2-3	TRBV7-3	medium-sized	CASSWGQGDTDTQYF	TGTGCCAGCAGCTGGGGACAGGGGGACACAGATACGCAGTATTTT
NA	TRBJ1-5	TRBV19	NA	CASSIESRRWGNQPQHF	TGTGCCAGTAGTATTGAATCCAGGAGATGGGGCAATCAGCCCCAGCATTTT